Included here is one TCR beta chain sequence, with context. What it binds is not known. At one end, the junction sequence differs from germline, possibly due to a read error. Co-extracting RNA and DNA was done with about 20-34 mg of unsorted bulk tissue as input. Starting material of approximately 500 ng total RNA yielded TCR beta cDNA via a constant-region primer. Generation of the TCR beta libraries relied on three nested multiplex PCR rounds using slightly modified ARM-PCR. A C-beta reverse primer and TRBV1-TRBV30 forward primers served in each of the first two PCR rounds, at 10 cycles apiece. TCRdb independently ran MiXCR on the multiplex PCR reads; one entry per CDR3 protein. The table shows 90,000 to 150,000 distinct CDR3 sequences, with nearly 70% occurring only once. The data were obtained in a study of tumor-infiltrating lymphocytes in primary liver carcinoma. Whole-study findings and limits: Tumors had a top-250-clone fraction that was significantly higher than blood (p = 0.039). Tumor-adjacent and tumor-blood pairs overlapped less than tumor region pairs did.

The CDR3 spans 14 residues. CDR1 is SQVTM and CDR2 is ANQGSEA in the germline V gene. The rearrangement uses TRBV29-1 and TRBJ2-1, with 9 bases fitting TRBD2. Sequencing was performed on tumor-adjacent normal liver tissue. The origin of this receptor is a woman in her sixties with primary liver carcinoma and hepatitis B virus infection. DNA of the CDR3: TGTATCGTTGGTAGCGGGAGCTCCTACAATGAGCAGTTCTTC. This codes for CIVGSGSSYNEQFF.